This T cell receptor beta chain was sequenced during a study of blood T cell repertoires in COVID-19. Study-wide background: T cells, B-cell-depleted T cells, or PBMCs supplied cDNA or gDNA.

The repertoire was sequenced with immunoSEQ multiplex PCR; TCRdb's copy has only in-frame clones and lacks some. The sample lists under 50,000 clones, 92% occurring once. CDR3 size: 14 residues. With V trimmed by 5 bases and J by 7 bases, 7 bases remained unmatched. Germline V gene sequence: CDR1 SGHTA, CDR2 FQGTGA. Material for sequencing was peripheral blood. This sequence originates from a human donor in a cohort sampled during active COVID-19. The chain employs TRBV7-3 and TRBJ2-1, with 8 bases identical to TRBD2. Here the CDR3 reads CASSPGGPGNEQFF. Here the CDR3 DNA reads TGTGCCAGCAGCCCGGGAGGGCCGGGGAATGAGCAGTTCTTC.